Below, 10 T cell receptor beta chains from the same sample are listed, as sequenced in a study of cytomegalovirus exposure and HLA in healthy donors. Vbeta (60) and Jbeta (13) primers were used in the PCR. The assay was immunoSEQ multiplex PCR, and TCRdb's table has in-frame clones only and misses some. The sample consists of under 150,000 clones, 75% to 80% of them appearing once. The sequenced sample was PBMCs. These receptors were obtained from a woman aged 40 to 50 in good health and CMV-seropositive.

CDR3 residues: CASSLVEGEQYF. The CDR3 DNA sequence: TGTGCCAGCAGCTTAGTGGAGGGCGAGCAGTACTTC. This sequence joins TRBV7-9 and TRBJ2-7; D may be TRBD2 (6 bases). The CDR3 length is 12 residues. The germline V and J ends were trimmed by 1 base and 6 bases, with 7 bases remaining between them. Looked up from germline, CDR1 is SEHNR and CDR2 is FQNEAQ (reference sequence). The complete variable domain, with remaining parts taken from reference TRBV7-9 and TRBJ2-7, reads DTGVSQNPRHKITKRGQNVTFRCDPISEHNRLYWYRQTLGQGPEFLTYFQNEAQLEKSRLLSDRFSAERPKGSFSTLEIQRTEQGDSAMYLCASSLVEGEQYFGPGTRLTVT.

V and J are TRBV19 and TRBJ2-3, with a weak D call TRBD2 (5 bases). This CDR3 spans 16 amino acids. Trimming took 1 base from V and 0 from J, leaving 11 bases between them. Germline V gene data show CDR1 as LNHDA and CDR2 as SQIVND (reference sequence). The CDR3 region has the DNA TGTGCCAGTAGTATAGGGGATGGAGGTAGCACAGATACGCAGTATTTT. Translation gives CASSIGDGGSTDTQYF.

The gene calls are TRBV6-6 and TRBJ2-5, with D maybe TRBD1 (7 bases). Trimming removed 7 bases at V and 5 bases at J, with 17 bases between. The germline V gene has CDR1 MNHNY and CDR2 SVGAGI (reference sequence). The length of the CDR3 is 14 residues. The CDR3 here is CASTHRGRGETQYF. DNA for the CDR3: TGTGCCAGCACCCACAGGGGCCGGGGGGAGACCCAGTACTTC.

The chain has TRBV5-1 and TRBJ1-2; tentatively, D is TRBD1 (5 bases). The germline V gene has CDR1 SGHRS and CDR2 YFSETQ. The CDR3 consists of 12 residues. V lost 3 bases and J 7 bases, leaving 10 bases between the germline ends. In nucleotides, the CDR3 is TGCGCCAGCAGCTCCCAGGGACTTGGCTACACCTTC. It is translated as CASSSQGLGYTF.

The chain carries TRBV30 and TRBJ1-3; D gene ambiguous. V lost 0 bases, J lost 3 bases, and 3 bases lay in between. This CDR3 contains 12 residues. In germline, CDR1 is GTSNPN, CDR2 SVGIG (reference sequence). The DNA for the CDR3 is TGTGCCTGGAGTGTACTTGGAAACACCATATATTTT. Residues: CAWSVLGNTIYF.

The rearrangement joins TRBV7-6 to TRBJ2-7; D ambiguous. Trimming stripped 2 bases from V and 4 bases from J, with 9 bases between. The germline V gene has CDR1 SGHVS and CDR2 FNYEAQ. This CDR3 contains 13 residues. The CDR3 region has the DNA TGTGCCAGCAGCTTATCCCCACTTTACGAGCAGTACTTC. Translation gives CASSLSPLYEQYF.

CDR3 protein: CASSPRTLANTGELFF. DNA of the CDR3: TGTGCCAGCAGCCCCCGGACTCTCGCAAACACCGGGGAGCTGTTTTTT. The chain links TRBV7-8 to TRBJ2-2; D might be TRBD2 (5 bases). Deletions cut 5 bases from V and 2 bases from J, with 15 bases between. This CDR3 has 16 residues. The germline gives CDR1 SGHVS, CDR2 FQNEAQ.

V is TRBV21-1 and J is TRBJ2-1; the D segment call TRBD1 is taken from the table without a DNA check. TRBV21-1 is noted as a pseudogene. The CDR3 is 16 residues long. CDR3 residues: CASSFLPGQGGNEQFF. CDR3 in DNA: TGTGCCAGCAGCTTCTTACCGGGACAGGGAGGAAATGAGCAGTTCTTC.

This chain connects TRBV10-3 to TRBJ1-1; 8 bases align to TRBD1. This CDR3 spans 16 amino acids. The junction had 10 bases not matched to a gene; V was cut back by 4 bases and J by 3 bases. Germline V gives CDR1 ENHRY, CDR2 SYGVKD. The chain's CDR3 is CAISAYDRGEDTEAFF. In DNA, the CDR3 is TGTGCCATCAGTGCCTACGACAGGGGCGAGGACACTGAAGCTTTCTTT.

This clone showed up just once. This chain uses TRBV27 with TRBJ2-3; 7 bases are shared with TRBD2. Germline V gives CDR1 MNHEY, CDR2 SMNVEV (reference sequence). This CDR3 contains 13 residues. V lost 2 bases, J lost 4 bases, and 0 bases stayed unmatched. CDR3 in amino acids: CASSLRGADTQYF. The CDR3 DNA sequence: TGTGCCAGCAGTTTACGGGGGGCAGATACGCAGTATTTT.